The clone carrying this TCR beta chain was detected only a few times. The data belong to a study of identical twins. After template switching added a universal primer site, the resulting cDNA carried unique molecular identifiers. TCRdb reanalysed the 5' RACE reads using MiXCR and keeps one entry per CDR3 protein. The sample includes fewer than 500,000 distinct CDR3 sequences, approximately 14% of them seen just once. This sample also belongs to another study, concerning yellow fever vaccine responses in identical twins.

The specimen was CD4+ T cells sorted from blood. This clonotype was obtained from a young woman in good health.

This CDR3 reads CASRGTGGLFQPQHF. CDR3 nucleotides: TGTGCCAGCAGAGGGACAGGGGGCTTATTTCAGCCCCAGCATTTT. The chain couples TRBV6-2 or TRBV6-3 to TRBJ1-5, with 12 bases identical to TRBD1. Germline assignment: CDR1 MNHEY and CDR2 SVGEGT. Trimming took 6 bases from V and 6 from J; bases not matched to a gene: 6. The CDR3 spans 15 residues.